The 8 T cell receptor beta chains listed next were all sequenced from one sample in a study of control samples from healthy donors and cancer patients. TCRdb's table, derived via immunoSEQ multiplex PCR, lists solely in-frame clones and lacks some. The sample lists about 130,000 clones, about nine tenths occurring once. The sequenced sample consisted of blood. The receptors were sampled from a woman between 50 and 59 years old in good health.

The chain combines TRBV24-1 with TRBJ1-4, with 7 bases identical to TRBD1. Germline V gene data show CDR1 as KGHDR and CDR2 as SFDVKD. J gave up 2 bases and V 0 bases, and 8 bases lay outside the gene matches. The CDR3 consists of 18 residues. As DNA, the CDR3 is TGTGCCACCAGTGATTTGGGAGGCAGGGGGAGGACTAATGAAAAACTGTTTTTT. Translating it yields CATSDLGGRGRTNEKLFF.

The chain recombines TRBV19 with TRBJ2-1; 12 bases align to TRBD2. V lost 6 bases and J lost 8; bases outside the gene matches: 8. The CDR3 consists of 15 residues. Germline loops: CDR1 LNHDA, CDR2 SQIVND (reference sequence). The CDR3 region is CASRLAGGPRYEQFF. CDR3 nucleotides: TGTGCCAGTAGGCTAGCGGGGGGGCCTAGGTATGAGCAGTTCTTC.

This sequence joins TRBV6-5 and TRBJ2-7, with a possible D match to TRBD1 (5 bases). Germline-derived CDR1 and CDR2 are MNHEY and SVGAGI. Trimming cost V 7 bases and J 4 bases, with 14 bases left between them. The CDR3 has 13 amino acids. The CDR3 spells CASTRKGIYEQYF. The CDR3 DNA sequence: TGTGCCAGCACTAGAAAGGGGATTTACGAGCAGTACTTC.

This clone was seen only a few times. The chain has TRBV29-1 and TRBJ2-1; TRBD2 agrees at 12 bases. CDR1 is SQVTM and CDR2 is ANQGSEA in the germline V gene. V lost 4 bases, J lost 3 bases, and 1 base stayed unmatched. The CDR3 has 14 amino acids. The CDR3 region is CSVGTSGNYNEQFF. DNA for the CDR3: TGCAGCGTTGGGACTAGCGGGAACTACAATGAGCAGTTCTTC.

The chain combines TRBV25-1 with TRBJ1-6; 7 bases map to TRBD1. Germline V gene data show CDR1 as MGHDK and CDR2 as SYGVNS. Unmatched junction bases numbered 5, after V lost 4 bases and J lost 8 bases. This CDR3 has 14 residues. The CDR3 loop is CASSATGYDSPLHF. The DNA for the CDR3 is TGTGCCAGCAGTGCGACAGGGTATGATTCACCCCTCCACTTT.

In this sample, this clone turned up once. The chain has TRBV7-8 and TRBJ1-6; tentative D call: TRBD1 (5 bases). CDR1 is SGHVS and CDR2 is FQNEAQ in the germline V gene. Trimming shortened V by 1 base and J by 10 bases, and 14 bases separated the two germline ends. This CDR3 contains 15 residues. The CDR3 spells CASSLEGRVGSPLHF. In nucleotides, the CDR3 is TGTGCCAGCAGCTTAGAGGGCAGGGTCGGATCACCCCTCCACTTT. The full variable domain, rest sourced from reference TRBV7-8 and TRBJ1-6, is GAGVSQSPRYKVAKRGQDVALRCDPISGHVSLFWYQQALGQGPEFLTYFQNEAQLDKSGLPSDRFFAERPEGSVSTLKIQRTQQEDSAVYLCASSLEGRVGSPLHFGNGTRLTVT.

CDR3: CASSEGVKQPQHF. The DNA of the CDR3 is TGTGCCAGTAGTGAGGGGGTCAAACAGCCCCAGCATTTT. This chain links TRBV19 with TRBJ1-5; possibly TRBD1 for D (6 bases). Trimming left V 5 bases short and J 7 bases short, with 12 bases between. CDR1 and CDR2 from the germline V gene are LNHDA and SQIVND (reference sequence). This CDR3 contains 13 residues.

The gene calls are TRBV7-2 and TRBJ2-7; a possible D gene is TRBD2 (6 bases). Germline lookup yields CDR1 SGHTA and CDR2 FQGNSA. This CDR3 region has 14 residues. V was cut by 7 bases and J by 2 bases, with 15 bases left in between. CDR3 sequence: CASTVGSGAYEQYF. The CDR3 region has the DNA TGTGCCAGCACCGTCGGTTCGGGGGCCTACGAGCAGTACTTC.